Only a few counts were recorded for the clone carrying this T cell receptor beta chain. Ligated cDNA underwent four rounds of PCR with nested alpha and beta constant region primers and SP2. In TCRdb, the 5' RACE reads were re-called with MiXCR into one record per CDR3 protein. The sample shows about 62,000 distinct CDR3 sequences, around 8% of them seen only once. TCR cDNA received a 3' ligated oligonucleotide that carried a UMI. Whole blood, roughly 2.5 ml, came from adult healthy volunteers. Unsorted total RNA, roughly 1 to 1000 ng, was DNase treated before reverse transcription. These data originate in a study of naive and memory T cell subsets. The sequence came from a female donor in good health.

The DNA for the CDR3 is TGTGCCAGCAGCCCCTTGGCCCAAGAGACCCAGTACTTC. Amino acids: CASSPLAQETQYF. V is TRBV7-2 and J is TRBJ2-5; the D is unclear. Germline V lookup: CDR1 SGHTA, CDR2 FQGNSA. This CDR3 comprises 13 residues. V gave up 5 bases and J gave up 1 base, with 8 bases separating them.